The text below deals with one T cell receptor (beta chain). What it binds is not known. This entry comes from a study of blood T cells in healthy people across ages. Next came a second PCR, run for about 6 to 12 cycles, which used a sample-barcoded 5' primer along with a J-beta primer mix. TCRdb ran MiXCR on the 5' RACE reads and lists one entry per CDR3 protein. This table holds about 1,400,000 distinct CDR3 sequences, approximately 60% found once. The germline V gene encodes CDR1 SEHNR and CDR2 FQNEAQ (reference sequence). The CDR3 extends over 15 amino acids. V lost 5 bases to trimming and J lost 8 bases, with 19 bases between them. Study observations and caveats: More naive CD4+ cells and higher diversity were found in long-lived than in aged donors. Donor CMV infection status was unknown, possibly confounding age-related changes in expanded clonotypes.

The sample providers were healthy Caucasian people from Russia, aged about 6 to 95. Per-sample yields of isolated PBMCs were at least 6.5 million. Sequencing input: blood. The TCR originated in a man between 18 and 35 years old in good health. The V and J genes are TRBV7-9 and TRBJ2-1, with D tentatively TRBD1 or TRBD2 (5 bases each). The CDR3 reads CASSPGTDRVHEQFF. CDR3 in DNA: TGTGCCAGCAGCCCGGGGACCGATCGAGTCCATGAGCAGTTCTTC. Together with reference TRBV7-9 and TRBJ2-1, the CDR3 gives the full variable domain: DTGVSQNPRHKITKRGQNVTFRCDPISEHNRLYWYRQTLGQGPEFLTYFQNEAQLEKSRLLSDRFSAERPKGSFSTLEIQRTEQGDSAMYLCASSPGTDRVHEQFFGPGTRLTVL.